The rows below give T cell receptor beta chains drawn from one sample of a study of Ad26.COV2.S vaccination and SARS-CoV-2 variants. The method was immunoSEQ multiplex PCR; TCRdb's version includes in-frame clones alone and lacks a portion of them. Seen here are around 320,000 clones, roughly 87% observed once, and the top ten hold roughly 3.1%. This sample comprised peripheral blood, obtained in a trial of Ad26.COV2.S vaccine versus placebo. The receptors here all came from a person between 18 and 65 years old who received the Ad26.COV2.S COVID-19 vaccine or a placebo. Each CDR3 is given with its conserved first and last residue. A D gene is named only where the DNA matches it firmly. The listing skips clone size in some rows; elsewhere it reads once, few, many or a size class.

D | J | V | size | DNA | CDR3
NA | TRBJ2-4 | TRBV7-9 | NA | TGTGCCAGCAGCCTAGCCGGGACTGGGTCACGAGCCAAAAACATTCAGTACTTC | CASSLAGTGSRAKNIQYF
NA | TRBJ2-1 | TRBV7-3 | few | TGTGCCAGCAGCCAAGGACTAAACAATGAGCAGTTCTTC | CASSQGLNNEQFF
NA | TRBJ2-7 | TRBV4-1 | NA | TGCGCCAGCAGCCCATGGGAAGGGTATGAGCAGTACTTC | CASSPWEGYEQYF
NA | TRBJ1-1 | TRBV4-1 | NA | TGCGCCAGCAGTCGGGACCGGTTCGAAGCTTTCTTT | CASSRDRFEAFF
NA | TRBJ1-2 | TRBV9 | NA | TGTGCCAGCACCGTTGCGGTTAAGGACTATGGCTACACCTTC | CASTVAVKDYGYTF
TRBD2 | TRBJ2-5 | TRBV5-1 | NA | TGCGCCAGCAGCTCGCTCGGACTAGCGGGGGGGTACCAAGAGACCCAGTACTTC | CASSSLGLAGGYQETQYF
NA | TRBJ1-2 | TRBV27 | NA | TGTGCCAGCAGCGAAAACAGGGCGGGGGGCTACACCTTC | CASSENRAGGYTF
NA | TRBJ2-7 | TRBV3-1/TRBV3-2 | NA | TGTGCCAGCAGCCAGACCATTTTCTACGAGCAGTACTTC | CASSQTIFYEQYF
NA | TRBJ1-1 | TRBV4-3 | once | TGCGCCAGCAGCCAAGTCACTCCCCTAATGAACGTGAACACTGAAGCTTTCTTT | CASSQVTPLMNVNTEAFF
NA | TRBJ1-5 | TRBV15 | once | TGTGCCACCAGCAGACCTATACAGGGTTATCAGCCCCAGCATTTT | CATSRPIQGYQPQHF
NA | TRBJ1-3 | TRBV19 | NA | TGTGCCAGTAGGGCGACACCACCCTCTGGAAACACCATATATTTT | CASRATPPSGNTIYF
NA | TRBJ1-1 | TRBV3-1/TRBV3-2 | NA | TGTGCCAGCAGCCTGACAGCGCTGAACACTGAAGCTTTCTTT | CASSLTALNTEAFF
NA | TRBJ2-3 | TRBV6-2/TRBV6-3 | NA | TGTGCCAGCAGTATCCAGGGGGGGGCTAGCACAGATACGCAGTATTTT | CASSIQGGASTDTQYF
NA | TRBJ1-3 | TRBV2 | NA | TGTGCCAGCAGTGAGGTGGGAAACACCATATATTTT | CASSEVGNTIYF
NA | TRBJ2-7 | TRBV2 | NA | TGTGCCAGCAGTGAAGGTCAGGTCTACCCGGGGGAGCAGTACTTC | CASSEGQVYPGEQYF
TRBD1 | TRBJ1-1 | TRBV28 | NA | TGTGCCAGCAGCCTCGGACAGGGGAAGGCTTTCTTT | CASSLGQGKAFF
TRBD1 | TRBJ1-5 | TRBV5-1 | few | TGCGCCAGCAGCCGGACAGGGGAGCCCAATCAGCCCCAGCATTTT | CASSRTGEPNQPQHF
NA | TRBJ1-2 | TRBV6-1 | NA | TGTGCCAGCAGTGAGCGGGCCCCCCCCGGTCTCTACTCCTACACCTTC | CASSERAPPGLYSYTF
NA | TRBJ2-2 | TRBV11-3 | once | TGTGCCAGCAGCTTAGTGAGGGTCGGGGACACCGGGGAGCTGTTTTTT | CASSLVRVGDTGELFF
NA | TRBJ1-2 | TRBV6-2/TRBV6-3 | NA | TGTGCCAGCAGTTACTCCAGGGGATATGGCTACACCTTC | CASSYSRGYGYTF
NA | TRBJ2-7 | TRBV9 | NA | TGTGCCAGCAGCGTAGATCGGGGAGGCTACGAGCAGTACTTC | CASSVDRGGYEQYF
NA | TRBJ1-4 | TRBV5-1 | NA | TGCGCCAGCAGCTCGACCTCGGGTAATGAAAAACTGTTTTTT | CASSSTSGNEKLFF
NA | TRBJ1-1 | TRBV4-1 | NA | TGCGCCAGCAGCCAAGTAGGCGACAGTGAAGCTTTCTTT | CASSQVGDSEAFF
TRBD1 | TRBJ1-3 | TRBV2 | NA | TGTGCCAGCAGTGTCGGGACAGGGGGAAACACCATATATTTT | CASSVGTGGNTIYF
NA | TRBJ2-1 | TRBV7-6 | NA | TGTGCCAGCAGCCCAGGGGACCTCACGGACAATGAGCAGTTCTTC | CASSPGDLTDNEQFF
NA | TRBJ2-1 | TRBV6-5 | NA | TGTGCCAACGGGGGGCGCGGTTCCCATGAGCAGTTCTTC | CANGGRGSHEQFF
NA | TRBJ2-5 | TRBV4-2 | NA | TGTGCCAGCAGCCAAGATGGGGCTAACCAAGAGACCCAGTACTTC | CASSQDGANQETQYF
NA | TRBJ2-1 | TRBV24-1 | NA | TGTGCCACCAGTGATCGGCGGGGGCCCTACAATGAGCAGTTCTTC | CATSDRRGPYNEQFF
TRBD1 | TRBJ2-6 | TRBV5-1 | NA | TGCGCCAGCAGCTTACCTCCGGGACAGGGGAACGCTGGGGCCAACGTCCTGACTTTC | CASSLPPGQGNAGANVLTF
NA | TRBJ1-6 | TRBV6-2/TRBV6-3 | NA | TGTGCCAGCAGTTATGGGACCTATAATTCACCCCTCCACTTT | CASSYGTYNSPLHF
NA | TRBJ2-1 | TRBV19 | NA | TGTGCCAGTACGGGTGTCTCCTACAATGAGCAGTTCTTC | CASTGVSYNEQFF
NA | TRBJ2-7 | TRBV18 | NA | TGTGCCAGCTCACCGTCGAGGGCAAGGGGCCTTCACGAGCAGTACTTC | CASSPSRARGLHEQYF
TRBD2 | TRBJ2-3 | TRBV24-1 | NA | TGTGCCACCAGTGATTATCGGGGGGGTGGCACAGATACGCAGTATTTT | CATSDYRGGGTDTQYF
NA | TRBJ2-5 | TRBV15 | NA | TGTGCCACCAGCAGCCCCCTCTGGGAGATGGCCCAGTACTTC | CATSSPLWEMAQYF
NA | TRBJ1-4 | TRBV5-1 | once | TGCGCCAGCAGCTTGGTAGGAGACCAACGCGAAAAACTGTTTTTT | CASSLVGDQREKLFF
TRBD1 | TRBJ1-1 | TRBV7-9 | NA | TGTGCCAGCAGCCCACAGGGGAGGCGTAGCACTGAAGCTTTCTTT | CASSPQGRRSTEAFF
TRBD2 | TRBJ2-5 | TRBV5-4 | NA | TGTGCCAGCAGCTTGCCTAGCGGGGGCGGAGAGACCCAGTACTTC | CASSLPSGGGETQYF
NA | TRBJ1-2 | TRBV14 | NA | TGTGCCAGCAGCCAAGATATCGAAGCTAACTATGGCTACACCTTC | CASSQDIEANYGYTF
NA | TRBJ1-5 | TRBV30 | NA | TGTGCCTGGAGTGTGAGGGGTAAGCAGCCCCAGCATTTT | CAWSVRGKQPQHF
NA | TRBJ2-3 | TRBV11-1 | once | TGTGCCAGCAGCCCGTCGGGGGATACGCAGTATTTT | CASSPSGDTQYF
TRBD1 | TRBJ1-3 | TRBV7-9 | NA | TGTGCCAGCAGCTCGACAGGGAACGGAAACACCATATATTTT | CASSSTGNGNTIYF
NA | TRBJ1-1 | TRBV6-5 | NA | TGTGCCAGCAGTTCCCCCCAAGGTTCTAACACTGAAGCTTTCTTT | CASSSPQGSNTEAFF
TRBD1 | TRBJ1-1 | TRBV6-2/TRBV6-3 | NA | TGTGCCAGCAGTTTATGGGACAGGGGGCTGAACACTGAAGCTTTCTTT | CASSLWDRGLNTEAFF
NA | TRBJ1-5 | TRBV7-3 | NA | TGTGCCAGCAGCTTAAATAGCAATCAGCCCCAGCATTTT | CASSLNSNQPQHF
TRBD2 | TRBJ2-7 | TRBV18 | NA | TGTGCCAGCTCATCCGATACTAGCGGGTATGGGCAGTACTTC | CASSSDTSGYGQYF
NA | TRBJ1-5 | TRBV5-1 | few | TGCGCCAGCAGCTTGGGACAGAGCAATCAGCCCCAGCATTTT | CASSLGQSNQPQHF
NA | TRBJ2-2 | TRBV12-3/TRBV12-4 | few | TGTGCCAGCAGTTTACAGGGGCCCGGGGAGCTGTTTTTT | CASSLQGPGELFF
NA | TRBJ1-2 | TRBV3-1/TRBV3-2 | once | TGTGCCAGCAGCCAAGATCTTCGGGGCTATGGCTACACCTTC | CASSQDLRGYGYTF